Each of the 5 T cell receptor beta chains below was sequenced from the same sample in a study of cytomegalovirus exposure and HLA in healthy donors. Amplification used 60 Vbeta primers and 13 Jbeta primers. Assay: immunoSEQ multiplex PCR; the TCRdb copy retains only in-frame clones and omits some. Among under 200,000 clones listed, more than 65% were seen once. Sequencing used PBMCs. The receptors originated from a woman aged 40 to 49 in good health and CMV-seropositive.

This clone was detected a few times. DNA of the CDR3: TGTGCCAGCAGTTACGACGGAGGGGGCTATTATGGCTACACCTTC. It specifies CASSYDGGGYYGYTF. The rearrangement uses TRBV6-5 and TRBJ1-2, with 7 nucleotides matching TRBD1. Germline V lookup: CDR1 MNHEY, CDR2 SVGAGI. The length of the CDR3 is 15 residues. The V and J ends lost 2 bases and 5 bases, in that order; junction bases with no gene match: 8.

The V gene is TRBV5-6, the J gene TRBJ2-3; TRBD1 agrees at 9 bases. V dropped 2 bases and J dropped 1; count of bases not matched to a gene: 8. The CDR3 extends over 17 amino acids. Per the germline V gene, CDR1 is SGHDT and CDR2 is YYEEEE. CDR3 DNA sequence: TGTGCCAGCAGCTTTTACGAACGGACAGGGGGCACAGATACGCAGTATTTT. Protein: CASSFYERTGGTDTQYF.

This clone was detected only a few times. J is TRBJ1-1 and V is TRBV18, with D tentatively TRBD1 (6 bases). The CDR3 contains 12 residues. CDR1 and CDR2 from the germline V gene are KGHSH and LQKENI. V dropped 4 bases and J dropped 8 bases, with 11 bases sitting between them. Here the CDR3 reads CASSQTGTEAFF. The CDR3 coding sequence is TGTGCCAGCTCACAGACAGGAACCGAAGCTTTCTTT.

The rearrangement links TRBV6-5 to TRBJ1-4; 7 positions match TRBD1. The J segment lost 8 bases and the V segment lost 6 bases, leaving 12 bases of the junction unmatched. The CDR3 consists of 15 residues. Germline values: CDR1 MNHEY, CDR2 SVGAGI. The CDR3 DNA sequence: TGTGCCAGCAGAGGGGGCGGAGTGTTTCGGGAAAAACTGTTTTTT. It yields the protein CASRGGGVFREKLFF.

The gene calls are TRBV10-3 and TRBJ2-5; TRBD1 is a possible D gene (5 bases). This CDR3 has 12 residues. V gave up 4 bases and J gave up 2 bases, with 5 bases separating them. CDR1 and CDR2 from the germline V gene are ENHRY and SYGVKD. The CDR3 sequence is CAISGQQETQYF. The CDR3 DNA reads TGTGCCATCAGTGGACAGCAAGAGACCCAGTACTTC.